This T cell receptor (beta chain) was found in a study of esophageal squamous cell carcinoma under preoperative chemotherapy. TCRdb fed the PCR reads into MiXCR, producing one record per CDR3 protein. The data contain about 12,000 distinct CDR3 sequences, around 50% of them singletons. This clonotype was detected only a few times. Time point reported: before preoperative PTX-NDP chemotherapy. This TCR derives from a human donor with esophageal squamous cell carcinoma. The donor label of this sample is uncertain. Sampling was done from a patient given preoperative chemotherapy.

The DNA of the CDR3 is TGTGCCAGCAGGGGGGGGCCGGAGACCCAGTACTTC. Protein product: CASRGGPETQYF. The chain has TRBV6-1 and TRBJ2-5; D perhaps matches TRBD2 (7 bases). CDR3 length: 12 amino acids. Deletions cut 6 bases from V and 5 bases from J, with 10 bases between. Germline CDR1 MNHNS, CDR2 SASEGT.